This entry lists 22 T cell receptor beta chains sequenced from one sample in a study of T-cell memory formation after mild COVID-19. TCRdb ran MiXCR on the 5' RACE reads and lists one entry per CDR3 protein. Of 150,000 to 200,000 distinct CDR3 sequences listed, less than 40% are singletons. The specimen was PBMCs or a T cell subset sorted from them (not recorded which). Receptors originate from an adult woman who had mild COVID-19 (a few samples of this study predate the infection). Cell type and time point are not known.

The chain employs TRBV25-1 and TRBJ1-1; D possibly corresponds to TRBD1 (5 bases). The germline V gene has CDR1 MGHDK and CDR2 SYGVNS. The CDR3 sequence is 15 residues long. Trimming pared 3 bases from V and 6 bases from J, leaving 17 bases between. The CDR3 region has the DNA TGTGCCAGCAGTGAGCAGGGAGGCAGAGTGTCTGAAGCTTTCTTT. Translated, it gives CASSEQGGRVSEAFF.

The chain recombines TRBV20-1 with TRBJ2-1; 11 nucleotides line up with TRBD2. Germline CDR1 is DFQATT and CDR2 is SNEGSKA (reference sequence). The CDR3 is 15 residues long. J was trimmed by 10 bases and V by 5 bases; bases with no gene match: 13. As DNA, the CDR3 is TGCAGTGCTCAAACTAGCGGGAGTGCCCTAAGGGAGCAGTTCTTC. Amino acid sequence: CSAQTSGSALREQFF.

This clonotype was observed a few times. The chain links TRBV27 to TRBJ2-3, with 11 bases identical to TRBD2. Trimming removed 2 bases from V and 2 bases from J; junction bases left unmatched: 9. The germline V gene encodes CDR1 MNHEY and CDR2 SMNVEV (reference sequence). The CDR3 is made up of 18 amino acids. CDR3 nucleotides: TGTGCCAGCAGTTTAGATGGGACTAGCGGATTACCCACAGATACGCAGTATTTT. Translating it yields CASSLDGTSGLPTDTQYF.

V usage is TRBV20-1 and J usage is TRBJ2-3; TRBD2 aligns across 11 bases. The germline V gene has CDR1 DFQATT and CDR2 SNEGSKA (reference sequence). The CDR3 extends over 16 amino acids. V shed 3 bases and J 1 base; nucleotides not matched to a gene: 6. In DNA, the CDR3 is TGCAGTGCTAGCTCCACTAGCGGGAGAGGCACAGATACGCAGTATTTT. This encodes CSASSTSGRGTDTQYF.

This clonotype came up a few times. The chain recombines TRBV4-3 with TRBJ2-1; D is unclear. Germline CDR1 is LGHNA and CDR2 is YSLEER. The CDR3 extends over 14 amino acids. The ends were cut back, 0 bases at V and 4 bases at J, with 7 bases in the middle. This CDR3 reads CASSQELEYNEQFF. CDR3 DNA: TGCGCCAGCAGCCAAGAGTTGGAGTACAATGAGCAGTTCTTC.

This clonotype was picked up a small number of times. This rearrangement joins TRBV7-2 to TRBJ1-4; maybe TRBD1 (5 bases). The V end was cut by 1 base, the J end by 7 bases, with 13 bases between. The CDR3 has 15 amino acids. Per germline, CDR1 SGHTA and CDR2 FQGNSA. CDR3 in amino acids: CASSLVAGRVEKLFF. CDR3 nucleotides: TGTGCCAGCAGCTTAGTGGCAGGGAGAGTTGAAAAACTGTTTTTT. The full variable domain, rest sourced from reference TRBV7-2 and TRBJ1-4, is GAGVSQSPSNKVTEKGKDVELRCDPISGHTALYWYRQSLGQGLEFLIYFQGNSAPDKSGLPSDRFSAERTGGSVSTLTIQRTQQEDSAVYLCASSLVAGRVEKLFFGSGTQLSVL.

In nucleotides, the CDR3 is TGTGCCAGCAGCCTGCGGGAGGTCAACACCGGGGAGCTGTTTTTT. Its protein product is CASSLREVNTGELFF. The rearrangement links TRBV7-9 to TRBJ2-2, with 8 bases identical to TRBD2. The CDR3 consists of 15 residues. V lost 5 bases and J lost 2; bases outside the gene matches: 4. CDR1 SEHNR and CDR2 FQNEAQ come from the germline V gene (reference sequence).

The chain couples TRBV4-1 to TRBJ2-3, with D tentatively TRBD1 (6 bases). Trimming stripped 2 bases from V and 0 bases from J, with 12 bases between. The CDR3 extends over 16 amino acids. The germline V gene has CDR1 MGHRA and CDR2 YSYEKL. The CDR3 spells CASSQWQGPSTDTQYF. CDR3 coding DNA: TGCGCCAGCAGCCAATGGCAGGGGCCCAGCACAGATACGCAGTATTTT.

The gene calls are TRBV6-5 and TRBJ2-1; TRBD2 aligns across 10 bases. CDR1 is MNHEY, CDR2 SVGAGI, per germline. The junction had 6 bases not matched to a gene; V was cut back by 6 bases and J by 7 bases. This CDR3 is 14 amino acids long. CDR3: CASRQRGGTNEQFF. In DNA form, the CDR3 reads TGTGCCAGCAGACAGCGGGGGGGCACGAATGAGCAGTTCTTC.

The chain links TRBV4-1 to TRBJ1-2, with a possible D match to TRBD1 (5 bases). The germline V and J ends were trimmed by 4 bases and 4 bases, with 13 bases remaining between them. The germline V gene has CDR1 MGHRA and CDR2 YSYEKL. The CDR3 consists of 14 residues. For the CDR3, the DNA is TGCGCCAGCAGCCCGACAGAGGGGAGCTATGGCTACACCTTC. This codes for CASSPTEGSYGYTF.

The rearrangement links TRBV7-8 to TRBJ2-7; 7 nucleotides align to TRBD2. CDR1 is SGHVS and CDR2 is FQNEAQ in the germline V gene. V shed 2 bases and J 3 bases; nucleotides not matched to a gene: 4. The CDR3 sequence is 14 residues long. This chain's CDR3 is CASSLREALYEQYF. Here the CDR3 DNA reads TGTGCCAGCAGCTTACGGGAGGCCCTCTACGAGCAGTACTTC.

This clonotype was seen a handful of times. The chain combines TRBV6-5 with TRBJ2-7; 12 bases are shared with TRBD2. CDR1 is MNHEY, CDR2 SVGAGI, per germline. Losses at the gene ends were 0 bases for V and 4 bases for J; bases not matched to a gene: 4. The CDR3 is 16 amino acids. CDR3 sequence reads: CASSYSRTSGIYEQYF. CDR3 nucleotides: TGTGCCAGCAGTTACTCTAGGACTAGCGGGATATACGAGCAGTACTTC.

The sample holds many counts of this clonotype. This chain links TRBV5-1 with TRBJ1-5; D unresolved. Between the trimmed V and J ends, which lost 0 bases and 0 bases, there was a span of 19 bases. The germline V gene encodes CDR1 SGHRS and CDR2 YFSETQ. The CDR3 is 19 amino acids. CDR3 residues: CASSLGPRTGFYSNQPQHF. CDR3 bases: TGCGCCAGCAGCTTGGGCCCCCGGACGGGGTTTTATAGCAATCAGCCCCAGCATTTT. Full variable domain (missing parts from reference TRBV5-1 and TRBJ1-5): KAGVTQTPRYLIKTRGQQVTLSCSPISGHRSVSWYQQTPGQGLQFLFEYFSETQRNKGNFPGRFSGRQFSNSRSEMNVSTLELGDSALYLCASSLGPRTGFYSNQPQHFGDGTRLSIL.

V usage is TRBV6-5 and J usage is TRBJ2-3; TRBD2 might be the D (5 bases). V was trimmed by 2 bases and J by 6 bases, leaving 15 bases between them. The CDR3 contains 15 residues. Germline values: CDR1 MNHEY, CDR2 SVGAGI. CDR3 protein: CASSYLPTPGDTQYF. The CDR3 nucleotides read TGTGCCAGCAGTTACCTCCCGACCCCGGGGGATACGCAGTATTTT.

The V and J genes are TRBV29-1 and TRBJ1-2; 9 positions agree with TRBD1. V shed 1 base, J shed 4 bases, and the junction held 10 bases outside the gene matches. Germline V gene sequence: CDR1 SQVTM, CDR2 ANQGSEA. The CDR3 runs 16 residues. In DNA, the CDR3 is TGCAGCGTTGAAGTCCCACAGGGGGCAGGGTTCTATGGCTACACCTTC. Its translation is CSVEVPQGAGFYGYTF. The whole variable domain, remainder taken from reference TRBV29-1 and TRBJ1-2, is SAVISQKPSRDICQRGTSLTIQCQVDSQVTMMFWYRQQPGQSLTLIATANQGSEATYESGFVIDKFPISRPNLTFSTLTVSNMSPEDSSIYLCSVEVPQGAGFYGYTFGSGTRLTVV.

CDR3 sequence: CASSGELNYGYTF. DNA for the CDR3: TGCGCCAGCTCGGGGGAGCTGAACTATGGCTACACCTTC. The genes are TRBV5-1 and TRBJ1-2, with a weak D call TRBD1 (5 bases). There are 13 residues in the CDR3. Germline assignment: CDR1 SGHRS and CDR2 YFSETQ. V was trimmed by 7 bases and J by 2 bases, leaving 12 bases between them. Using reference TRBV5-1 and TRBJ1-2 for the parts outside the CDR3, the full variable domain is KAGVTQTPRYLIKTRGQQVTLSCSPISGHRSVSWYQQTPGQGLQFLFEYFSETQRNKGNFPGRFSGRQFSNSRSEMNVSTLELGDSALYLCASSGELNYGYTFGSGTRLTVV.

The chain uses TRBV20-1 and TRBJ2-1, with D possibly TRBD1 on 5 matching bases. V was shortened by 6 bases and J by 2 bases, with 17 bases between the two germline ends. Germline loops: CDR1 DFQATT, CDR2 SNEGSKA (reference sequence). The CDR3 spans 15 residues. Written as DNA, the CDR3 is TGCAGTGCCAGGGATTTCCGCATCACCTACAATGAGCAGTTCTTC. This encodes CSARDFRITYNEQFF.

The CDR3 spells CASSQFGLDNEQFF. For the CDR3, the DNA is TGTGCCAGCAGCCAGTTTGGACTAGACAATGAGCAGTTCTTC. This chain connects TRBV3-1 to TRBJ2-1; 7 nucleotides line up with TRBD2. J was trimmed by 5 bases and V by 3 bases; bases with no gene match: 4. Germline V gene lookup returns CDR1 LGHDT and CDR2 YNNKEL (reference sequence). This CDR3 spans 14 amino acids.

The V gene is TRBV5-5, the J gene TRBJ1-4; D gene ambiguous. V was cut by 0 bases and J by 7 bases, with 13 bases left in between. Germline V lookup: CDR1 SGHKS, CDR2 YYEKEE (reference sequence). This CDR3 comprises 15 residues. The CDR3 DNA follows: TGTGCCAGCAGCTTGGTAGGCTCGAAGGGTGAAAAACTGTTTTTT. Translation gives CASSLVGSKGEKLFF.

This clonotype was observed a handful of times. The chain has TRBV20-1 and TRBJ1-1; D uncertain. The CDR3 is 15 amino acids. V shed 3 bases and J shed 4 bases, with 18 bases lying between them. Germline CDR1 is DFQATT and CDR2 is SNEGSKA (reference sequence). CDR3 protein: CSARREKGYVTEAFF. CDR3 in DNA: TGCAGTGCTAGGCGGGAGAAGGGATATGTCACTGAAGCTTTCTTT.

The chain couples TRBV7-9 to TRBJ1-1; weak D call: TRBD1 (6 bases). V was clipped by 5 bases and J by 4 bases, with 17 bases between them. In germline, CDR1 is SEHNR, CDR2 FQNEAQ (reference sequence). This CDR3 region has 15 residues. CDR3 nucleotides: TGTGCCAGCAGCACTGATACAGGGAAAACCACTGAAGCTTTCTTT. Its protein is CASSTDTGKTTEAFF.

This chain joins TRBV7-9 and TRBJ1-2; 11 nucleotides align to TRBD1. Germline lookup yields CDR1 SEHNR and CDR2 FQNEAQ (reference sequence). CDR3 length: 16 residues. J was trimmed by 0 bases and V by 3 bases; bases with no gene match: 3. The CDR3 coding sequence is TGTGCCAGCAGCTTGGACAGGGGGCTATCTAACTATGGCTACACCTTC. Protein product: CASSLDRGLSNYGYTF.